The rows below give T cell receptor beta chains drawn from one sample of a study of graft-versus-host responses after intestinal transplantation. Generated by immunoSEQ multiplex PCR, the TCRdb table keeps only in-frame clones and is missing some. The table shows about 50,000 clones, with about 93% occurring only once. Their specific antigens are unknown. The source was unstimulated CD4+ T cells sorted from spleen or lymph node cells, collected before transplant. Receptors originate from a human donor who was the organ donor for an intestinal transplant. The CDR3 runs from the conserved cysteine through the conserved F or W. Fields, in order: V gene, J gene, CDR3 protein.

>TRBV2|TRBJ2-1
CASSDLAGRVNEQFF
>TRBV7-9|TRBJ2-4
CASSLVAGRNIQYF
>TRBV27|TRBJ1-4
CASSTNEKLFF
>TRBV4-1|TRBJ2-1
CASSRIPGLAPYNEQFF
>TRBV10-3|TRBJ2-7
CAISESGLAGAPYYEQYF
>TRBV27|TRBJ2-6
CASSFSGANVLTF
>TRBV28|TRBJ2-7
CASSLGAYEQYF
>TRBV18|TRBJ2-7
CASSQDISYEQYF
>TRBV6-1|TRBJ1-1
CASSYRGAEAFF
>TRBV19|TRBJ2-3
CASSMTSGRTDTQYF
>TRBV13|TRBJ2-1
CASSFPGTSLLREQFF
>TRBV1|TRBJ1-4
CTSSQDDRGEKLFF
>TRBV4-1|TRBJ2-1
CASSQDPPRYQFSSYNEQFF
>TRBV27|TRBJ2-1
CASSLRTTGVTYNEQFF
>TRBV5-1|TRBJ2-5
CASSLAGGTRETQYF
>TRBV6-5|TRBJ2-5
CASRDGGRETQYF
>TRBV20-1|TRBJ2-1
CSAENYNEQFF
>TRBV6-6|TRBJ1-2
CASSTLGGGYTF
>TRBV5-1|TRBJ1-3
CASSLEGPSTGNTIYF
>TRBV4-1|TRBJ2-5
CASSQGSLQETQYF
>TRBV30|TRBJ1-5
CAWMGEAFNQPQHF